The text below deals with one TCR beta chain. Its target antigen remains unknown. Base qualities are not provided; no much larger clone lies one nucleotide away. These data come from a study of OX40 agonist ivuxolimab in advanced cancers. The study in broad terms: Ivuxolimab, which targeted the costimulatory receptor OX40 (CD134), was an agonistic, fully human IgG2 monoclonal antibody. Partial responses occurred in three dose-escalation patients: two with cutaneous melanoma and one with hepatocellular carcinoma. Of the 50 to 55 dose-escalation patients, hepatocellular carcinoma was present in about 19, melanoma in around 15, renal cell carcinoma in 9 and head and neck cancer in 9. A male proportion of 82.7% and a mean age of approximately 55 years, ranging from about 20 to 80, were recorded for the dose-escalation cohort. The monotherapy dose-escalation portion (N = 52 patients) of the phase I ivuxolimab trial is reported in the paper. The purpose of peripheral TCRbeta sequencing was to test whether ivuxolimab changed TCR sequence diversity and led to clonal T-cell expansion. Intravenous ivuxolimab was administered to patients every 2 weeks at six dose levels: 0.01, 0.1, 0.3, 1.5, 3 and 10 mg/kg. Patients were allowed to have had prior anti-PD-1, anti-PD-L1 or anti-CTLA-4 therapy, and 40% of the dose-escalation patients had been treated with checkpoint inhibitors.

Study-wide conclusions, independent of this receptor: In the 0.1-3.0 mg/kg groups, partial responders were among the patients with the lowest normalized peripheral clonal expansion, particularly in CD8+ T cells. After ivuxolimab, expanded clones were on average more numerous among CD8+ T cells than among CD4+ T cells. At doses of 0.1 to 3.0 mg/kg, clonal expansion of both CD4+ and CD8+ T cells in blood was seen between baseline and week 6. The antigen specificity of the peripheral T cells that underwent clonal expansion was not determined. Low levels of normalized T-cell clonal expansion were also seen in some patients who did not respond.

The trial excluded patients who had a history of autoimmune disease or were on systemic immunosuppression. Peripheral blood for TCR sequencing was drawn from every dose cohort at baseline, at cycle 4 day 1 and at cycle 7 day 1. The samples were drawn from a first-in-human, open-label, multicenter phase I dose-escalation trial of ivuxolimab. Adults with locally advanced or metastatic head and neck squamous cell, hepatocellular, melanoma or renal cell carcinoma were enrolled in the trial. CD4+ and CD8+ T cells were sorted separately from peripheral blood before TCR sequencing. CDR1 and CDR2 are read off the germline V gene as SNHLY and FYNNEI. From the cysteine up to the phenylalanine, the CDR3 has a length of 14 residues. Kept here is only the CDR3 DNA, which spans 42 bases and is read in frame from base 1. Trimming leaves V shorter by 10 bases and J shorter by 10 bases, with the junction holding 10 bases beyond the gene matches.

Genomic DNA was isolated from the sorted cells so that the TCRbeta CDR3 region could be sequenced. The immunoSEQ Assay was used to sequence the TCRbeta CDR3 regions. Sourced from immuneACCESS, this table was stored by TCRdb with only in-frame sequences that have V and J called. A share of the clones is absent; for the studies checked, an unresolved V gene accounts for under half, and the remainder has no known explanation. The sample table shows tens of thousands of clones, and roughly 90% are seen once. The ten biggest clones cover approximately 2.4% of the sample. This receptor was obtained from an adult with an advanced solid tumor such as melanoma, head and neck, liver or kidney cancer. Here the sequenced sample was CD4+ or CD8+ T cells sorted from blood, taken in a trial of the OX40 agonist ivuxolimab. The V and J genes are TRBV2 and TRBJ2-1, with 13 bases in between that match TRBD2. The CDR3 is CATQGLAGAGEQFF. The DNA is as follows: TGTGCCACACAAGGACTAGCGGGAGCAGGCGAGCAGTTCTTC.